These T cell receptor beta chains were read from a single sample in a study of cytomegalovirus exposure and HLA in healthy donors. The table came from immunoSEQ multiplex PCR; TCRdb's copy has only in-frame clones and leaves some out. The sample lists 150,000 to 200,000 clones, 85% occurring once. The sample was PBMCs. Every receptor here comes from a woman aged 45-65 years in good health and CMV-seronegative. The CDR3 runs from the conserved cysteine through the conserved F or W. The D gene is left open where the match is weak.

D,V,J,CDR3
NA,TRBV7-2,TRBJ1-2,CASSLVVGSGGYGYTF
TRBD1,TRBV5-6,TRBJ1-1,CASSLENRGKTEAFF
NA,TRBV28,TRBJ1-2,CASSSGDRGGYGYTF
TRBD2,TRBV27,TRBJ2-7,CASSLGGTSGTGYEQYF
TRBD1,TRBV2,TRBJ1-1,CASKKQGGGDTEAFF
TRBD1,TRBV11-3,TRBJ2-3,CASSPGQGVDTQYF
TRBD2,TRBV9,TRBJ2-2,CASSVSSGTTGELFF
TRBD1,TRBV28,TRBJ2-7,CASSYMDRGSYEQYF
NA,TRBV18,TRBJ1-5,CASSPTGLGAYSNQPQHF
TRBD1,TRBV28,TRBJ1-2,CASSPGTGSDGYTF
NA,TRBV5-1,TRBJ1-3,CASSLAVSWLGNTIYF
NA,TRBV7-2,TRBJ1-6,CASSLAQAGFPLHF
NA,TRBV21-1,TRBJ1-6,CASSKGRQVNSPLHF
NA,TRBV28,TRBJ2-7,CASYSTGIHSYEQYF
TRBD1,TRBV28,TRBJ1-3,CASSLTGSGNTIYF
NA,TRBV2,TRBJ2-1,CASRNRQAVPYNEQFF
NA,TRBV5-1,TRBJ1-1,CASSLNSGVNTEAFF
NA,TRBV28,TRBJ1-5,CASSSLGGNQPQHF
TRBD1,TRBV4-3,TRBJ1-1,CASSQDPPGGRTEAFF
NA,TRBV28,TRBJ1-5,CASSNARGSNQPQHF
NA,TRBV7-9,TRBJ1-1,CASSLHGMNTEAFF
TRBD2,TRBV6-1,TRBJ2-5,CASRIGLAEETQYF
TRBD2,TRBV9,TRBJ2-3,CASSVGSSGSTDTQYF
TRBD1,TRBV2,TRBJ1-2,CATTGTGEYGYTF
NA,TRBV6-1,TRBJ2-1,CASSESGPAYNEQFF
NA,TRBV7-2,TRBJ2-1,CASSPNRNYNEQFF